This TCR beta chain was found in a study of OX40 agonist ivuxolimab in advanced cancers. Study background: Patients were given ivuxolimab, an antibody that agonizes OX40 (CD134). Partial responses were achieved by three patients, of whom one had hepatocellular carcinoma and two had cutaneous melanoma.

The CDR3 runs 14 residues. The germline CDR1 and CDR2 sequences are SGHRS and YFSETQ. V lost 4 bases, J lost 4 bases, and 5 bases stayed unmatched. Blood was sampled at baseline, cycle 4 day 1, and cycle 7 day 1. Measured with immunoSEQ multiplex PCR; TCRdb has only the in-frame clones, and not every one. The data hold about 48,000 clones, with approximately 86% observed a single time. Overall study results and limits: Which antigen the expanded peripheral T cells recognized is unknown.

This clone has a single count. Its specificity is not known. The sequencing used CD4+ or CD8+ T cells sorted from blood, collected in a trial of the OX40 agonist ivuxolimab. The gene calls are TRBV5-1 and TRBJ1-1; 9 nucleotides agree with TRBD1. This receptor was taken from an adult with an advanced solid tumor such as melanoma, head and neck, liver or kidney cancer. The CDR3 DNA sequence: TGCGCCAGCAGCCTGGGACAGGGAGGCACTGAAGCTTTCTTT. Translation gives CASSLGQGGTEAFF.